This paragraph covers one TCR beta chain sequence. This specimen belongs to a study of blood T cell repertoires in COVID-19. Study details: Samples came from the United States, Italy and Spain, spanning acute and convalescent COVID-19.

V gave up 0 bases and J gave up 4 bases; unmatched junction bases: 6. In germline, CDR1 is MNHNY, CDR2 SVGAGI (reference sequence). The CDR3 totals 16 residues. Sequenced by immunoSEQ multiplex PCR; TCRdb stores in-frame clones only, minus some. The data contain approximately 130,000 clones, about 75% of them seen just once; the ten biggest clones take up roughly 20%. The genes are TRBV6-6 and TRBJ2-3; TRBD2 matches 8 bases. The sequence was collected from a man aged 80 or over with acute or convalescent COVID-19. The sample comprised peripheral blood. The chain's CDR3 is CASSYSSGGQPDTQYF. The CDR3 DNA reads TGTGCCAGCAGTTACTCCAGCGGGGGCCAGCCAGATACGCAGTATTTT.